The T cell receptor beta chain described here comes from a study of Graves' ophthalmopathy and Graves' hyperthyroidism. Study summary: Pretreatment peripheral blood was obtained at initial diagnosis. Study results and caveats: Using 13 signatures, a model distinguished ophthalmopathy from stable hyperthyroidism, reaching around 85% sensitivity and 81.08% specificity.

Trimming stripped 3 bases from V and 3 bases from J, with 14 bases between. The CDR3 is 15 residues long. In germline, CDR1 is MGHDK, CDR2 SYGVNS. Notes on this clonotype: Its antigen is undetermined.

RNA transcripts were the template, and TCR beta CDR3 regions were amplified from them. The authors performed first-round RT-PCR with HTBI primers and then a second-round multiplex PCR. One entry per CDR3 protein results from TCRdb running MiXCR on the multiplex PCR reads. The table records hundreds of thousands of distinct CDR3 sequences, roughly 20% of them present only once. Stable hyperthyroidism meant no progression to ophthalmopathy within 18 months of follow-up. About 10 ml of fresh blood yielded the PBMCs by density gradient. The sequence came from a woman between 18 and 30 years old with stable Graves' hyperthyroidism. Sequenced material: peripheral blood. The chain carries TRBV25-1 and TRBJ2-5, with D tentatively TRBD2 (5 bases). The CDR3 region has the DNA TGTGCCAGCAGTGATCGTCAGCTCGGGGAAGAGACCCAGTACTTC. This translates into CASSDRQLGEETQYF. The complete variable domain, with remaining parts taken from reference TRBV25-1 and TRBJ2-5, reads EADIYQTPRYLVIGTGKKITLECSQTMGHDKMYWYQQDPGMELHLIHYSYGVNSTEKGDLSSESTVSRIRTEHFPLTLESARPSHTSQYLCASSDRQLGEETQYFGPGTRLLVL.